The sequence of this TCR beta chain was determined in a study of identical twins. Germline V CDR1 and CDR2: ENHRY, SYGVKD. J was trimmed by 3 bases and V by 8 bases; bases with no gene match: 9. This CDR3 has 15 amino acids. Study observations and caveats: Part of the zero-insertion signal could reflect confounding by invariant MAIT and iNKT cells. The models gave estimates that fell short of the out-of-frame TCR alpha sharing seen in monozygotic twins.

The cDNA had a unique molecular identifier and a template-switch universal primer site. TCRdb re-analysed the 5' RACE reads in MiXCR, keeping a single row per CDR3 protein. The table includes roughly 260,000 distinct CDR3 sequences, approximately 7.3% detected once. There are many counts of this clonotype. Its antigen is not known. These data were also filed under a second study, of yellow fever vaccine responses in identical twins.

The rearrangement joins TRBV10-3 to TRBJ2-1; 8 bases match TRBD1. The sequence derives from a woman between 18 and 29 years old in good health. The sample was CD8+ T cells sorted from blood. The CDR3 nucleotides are TGTGCCATCGGGACGGGACAGGAGTTCTACAATGAGCAGTTCTTC. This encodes CAIGTGQEFYNEQFF.